This TCR beta chain is from a study of beta chain features in type 1 diabetes. Across the whole study: Patients looked much like healthy donors when it came to age, gender and cell yields. Whole-study results and caveats: Within the patient group, naive, central memory and Treg TCRB repertoires appeared more similar to each other than within healthy donors. Shortening of TCRB CDR3s, moderate but significant, appeared in all four CD4+ subsets of Type 1 diabetes patients.

One heparinised draw, averaging roughly 0.12 L, was taken per donor. Naive, central memory, regulatory and stem cell-like memory cells within the CD4+ compartment were sorted using CD45RO/CCR7/CD25/CD127/CD95/CD27. Expressed TCRB transcripts were sequenced, since all the RNA that had been isolated was reverse transcribed. TCRdb keeps only in-frame clones here, not all; method: immunoSEQ multiplex PCR. This table holds 600,000 to 700,000 clones, about an eighth found once. This clone was counted a few times. Antigen: not known. In the same sample, other DNA sequences code for this CDR3. The germline V gene encodes CDR1 MNHEY and CDR2 SMNVEV (reference sequence). The CDR3 totals 16 residues. V was shortened by 3 bases and J by 3 bases, with 12 bases between the two germline ends.

The TCR comes from a man aged 30-40 years with type 1 diabetes. This chain joins TRBV27 and TRBJ2-6, with a tentative D call TRBD1 (7 bases). The sequenced sample was naive CD4+ T cells from blood. CDR3 sequence reads: CASSLEGALGANVLTF. In nucleotides, the CDR3 is TGTGCCAGCAGTTTGGAGGGGGCGCTTGGGGCCAACGTCCTGACTTTC.